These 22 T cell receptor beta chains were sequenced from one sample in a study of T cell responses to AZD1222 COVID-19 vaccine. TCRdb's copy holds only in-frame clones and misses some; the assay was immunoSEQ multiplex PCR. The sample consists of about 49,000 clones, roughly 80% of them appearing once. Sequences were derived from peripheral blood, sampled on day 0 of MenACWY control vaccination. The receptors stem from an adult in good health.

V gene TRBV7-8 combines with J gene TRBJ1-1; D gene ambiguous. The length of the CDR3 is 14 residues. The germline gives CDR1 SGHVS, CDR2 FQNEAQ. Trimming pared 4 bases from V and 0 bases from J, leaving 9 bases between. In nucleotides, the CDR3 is TGTGCCAGCAGCTCTAGGCCCATGAACACTGAAGCTTTCTTT. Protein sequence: CASSSRPMNTEAFF.

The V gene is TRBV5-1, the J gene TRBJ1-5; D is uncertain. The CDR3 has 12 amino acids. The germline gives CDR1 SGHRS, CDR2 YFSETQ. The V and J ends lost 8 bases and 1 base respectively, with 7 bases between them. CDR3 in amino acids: CARGRSNQPQHF. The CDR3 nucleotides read TGCGCCAGAGGACGGAGCAATCAGCCCCAGCATTTT.

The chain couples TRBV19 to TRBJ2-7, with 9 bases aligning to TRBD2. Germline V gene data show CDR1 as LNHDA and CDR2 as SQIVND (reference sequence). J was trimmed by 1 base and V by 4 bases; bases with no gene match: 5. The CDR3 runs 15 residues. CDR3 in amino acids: CASSTGLATSYEQYF. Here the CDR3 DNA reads TGTGCCAGTAGTACAGGACTAGCGACATCCTACGAGCAGTACTTC.

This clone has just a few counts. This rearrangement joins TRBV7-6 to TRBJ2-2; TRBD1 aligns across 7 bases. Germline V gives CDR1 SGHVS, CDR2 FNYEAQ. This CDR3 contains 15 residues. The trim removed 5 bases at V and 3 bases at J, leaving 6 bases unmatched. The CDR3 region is CASSEQGPDTGELFF. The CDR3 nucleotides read TGTGCCAGCAGCGAACAGGGGCCCGACACCGGGGAGCTGTTTTTT. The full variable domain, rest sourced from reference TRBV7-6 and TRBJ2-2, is GAGVSQSPRYKVTKRGQDVALRCDPISGHVSLYWYRQALGQGPEFLTYFNYEAQQDKSGLPNDRFSAERPEGSISTLTIQRTEQRDSAMYRCASSEQGPDTGELFFGEGSRLTVL.

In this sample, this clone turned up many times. CDR3 in amino acids: CASSLGQGKLHSPLHF. For the CDR3, the DNA is TGTGCCAGCAGCTTAGGACAGGGAAAGCTCCATTCACCCCTCCACTTT. The chain joins TRBV7-8 to TRBJ1-6, with 7 bases lining up with TRBD1. CDR3 length: 16 amino acids. Germline V gene data show CDR1 as SGHVS and CDR2 as FQNEAQ. The trim removed 1 base at V and 8 bases at J, leaving 8 bases unmatched.

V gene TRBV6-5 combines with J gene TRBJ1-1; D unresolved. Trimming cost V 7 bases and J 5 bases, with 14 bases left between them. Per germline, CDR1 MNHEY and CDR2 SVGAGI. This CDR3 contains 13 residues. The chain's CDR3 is CASTTSLETEAFF. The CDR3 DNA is TGTGCCAGCACCACGAGCCTTGAGACTGAAGCTTTCTTT.

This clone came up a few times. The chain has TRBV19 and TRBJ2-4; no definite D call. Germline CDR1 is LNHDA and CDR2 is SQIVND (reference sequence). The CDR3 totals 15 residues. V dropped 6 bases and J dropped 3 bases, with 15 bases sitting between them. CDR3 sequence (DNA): TGTGCCAGTAGCGACATCACGGGTGGCAAAAACATTCAGTACTTC. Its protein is CASSDITGGKNIQYF.

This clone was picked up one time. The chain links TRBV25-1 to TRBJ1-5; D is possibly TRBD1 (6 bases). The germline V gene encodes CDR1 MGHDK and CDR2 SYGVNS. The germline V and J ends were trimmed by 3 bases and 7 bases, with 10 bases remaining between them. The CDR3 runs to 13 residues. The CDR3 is CASSDGGGQPQHF. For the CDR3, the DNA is TGTGCCAGCAGTGACGGGGGCGGGCAGCCCCAGCATTTT.

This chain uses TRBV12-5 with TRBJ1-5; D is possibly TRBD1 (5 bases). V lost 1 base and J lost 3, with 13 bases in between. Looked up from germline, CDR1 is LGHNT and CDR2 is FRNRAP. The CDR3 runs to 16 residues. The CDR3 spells CASGLGYGGNNQPQHF. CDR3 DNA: TGTGCTAGTGGTTTGGGGTATGGGGGTAACAATCAGCCCCAGCATTTT.

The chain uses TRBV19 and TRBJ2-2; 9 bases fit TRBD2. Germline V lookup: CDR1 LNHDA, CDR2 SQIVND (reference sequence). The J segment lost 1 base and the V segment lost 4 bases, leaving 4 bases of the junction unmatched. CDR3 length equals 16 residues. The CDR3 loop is CASSRTAGGNTGELFF. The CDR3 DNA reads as TGTGCCAGTAGTAGAACAGCGGGAGGGAACACCGGGGAGCTGTTTTTT.

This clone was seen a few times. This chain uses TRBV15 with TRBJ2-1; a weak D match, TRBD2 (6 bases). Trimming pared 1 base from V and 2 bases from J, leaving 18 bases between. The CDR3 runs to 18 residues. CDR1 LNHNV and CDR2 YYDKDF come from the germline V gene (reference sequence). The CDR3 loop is CATSRATRRGTPYNEQFF. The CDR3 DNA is TGTGCCACCAGCAGAGCCACCCGTCGGGGGACCCCCTACAATGAGCAGTTCTTC.

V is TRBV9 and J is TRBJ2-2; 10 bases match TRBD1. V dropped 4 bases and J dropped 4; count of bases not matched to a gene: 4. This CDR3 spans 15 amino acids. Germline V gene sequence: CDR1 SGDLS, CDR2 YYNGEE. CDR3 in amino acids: CASSWGQGFTGELFF. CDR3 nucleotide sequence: TGTGCCAGCAGCTGGGGACAGGGGTTCACCGGGGAGCTGTTTTTT.

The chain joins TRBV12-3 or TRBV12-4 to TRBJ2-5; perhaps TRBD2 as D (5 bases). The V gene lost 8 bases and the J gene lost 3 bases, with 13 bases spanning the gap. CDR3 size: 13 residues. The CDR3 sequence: CASLRLAEETQYF. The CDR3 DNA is TGTGCCAGCCTCAGGCTAGCTGAAGAGACCCAGTACTTC.

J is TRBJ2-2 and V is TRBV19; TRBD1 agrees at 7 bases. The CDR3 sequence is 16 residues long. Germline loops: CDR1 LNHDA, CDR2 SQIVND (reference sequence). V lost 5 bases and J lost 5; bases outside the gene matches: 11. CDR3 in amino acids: CASSPRQGYRTGELFF. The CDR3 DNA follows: TGTGCCAGTAGTCCCCGACAGGGATATAGGACCGGGGAGCTGTTTTTT.

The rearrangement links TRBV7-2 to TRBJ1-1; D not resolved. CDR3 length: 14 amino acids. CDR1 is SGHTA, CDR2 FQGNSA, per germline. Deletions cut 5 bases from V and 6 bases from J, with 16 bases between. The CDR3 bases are TGTGCCAGCAGCCCATCGGCGTCACGACCTGAAGCTTTCTTT. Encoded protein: CASSPSASRPEAFF.

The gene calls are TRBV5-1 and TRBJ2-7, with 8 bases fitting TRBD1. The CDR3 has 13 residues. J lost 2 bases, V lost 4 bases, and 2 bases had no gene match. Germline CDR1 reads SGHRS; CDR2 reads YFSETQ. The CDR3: CASSRTGTYEQYF. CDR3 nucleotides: TGCGCCAGCAGCAGGACAGGGACCTACGAGCAGTACTTC.

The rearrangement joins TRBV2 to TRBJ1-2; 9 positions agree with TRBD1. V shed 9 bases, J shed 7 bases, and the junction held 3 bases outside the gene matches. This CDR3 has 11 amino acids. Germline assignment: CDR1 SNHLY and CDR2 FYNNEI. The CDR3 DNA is TGTGCCAGGGGACAGGGCAGTGGCTACACCTTC. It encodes CARGQGSGYTF.

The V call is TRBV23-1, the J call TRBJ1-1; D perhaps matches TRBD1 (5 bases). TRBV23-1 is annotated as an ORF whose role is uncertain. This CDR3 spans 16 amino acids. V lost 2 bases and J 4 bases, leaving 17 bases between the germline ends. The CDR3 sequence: CASSQDVGAGRTEAFF. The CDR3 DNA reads TGCGCCAGCAGTCAAGATGTGGGTGCGGGGCGCACTGAAGCTTTCTTT.

CDR3 in amino acids: CASSLAGGGNTEAFF. DNA of the CDR3: TGTGCCAGCAGCTTGGCAGGGGGAGGGAACACTGAAGCTTTCTTT. This chain joins TRBV5-4 and TRBJ1-1; 7 nucleotides align to TRBD1. Germline CDR1 SGHNT, CDR2 YYREEE (reference sequence). The ends lost 0 bases at V and 1 base at J; junction bases unmatched: 3. The CDR3 consists of 15 residues.

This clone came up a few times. CDR3 amino acids: CASSTDGDDQPQHF. The CDR3 coding sequence is TGCGCCAGCAGCACCGACGGCGATGATCAGCCCCAGCATTTT. The chain uses TRBV5-1 and TRBJ1-5, with D hard to call. Germline assignment: CDR1 SGHRS and CDR2 YFSETQ. This CDR3 contains 14 residues. Trimming shortened V by 4 bases and J by 5 bases, and 13 bases separated the two germline ends.

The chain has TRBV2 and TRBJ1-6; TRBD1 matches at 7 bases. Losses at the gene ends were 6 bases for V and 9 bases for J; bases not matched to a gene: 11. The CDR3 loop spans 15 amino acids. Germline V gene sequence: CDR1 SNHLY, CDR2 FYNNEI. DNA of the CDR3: TGTGCCAGCAGGGAACTTACAGGGGATCGTTCACCCCTCCACTTT. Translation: CASRELTGDRSPLHF. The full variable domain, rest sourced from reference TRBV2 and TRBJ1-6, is EPEVTQTPSHQVTQMGQEVILRCVPISNHLYFYWYRQILGQKVEFLVSFYNNEISEKSEIFDDQFSVERPDGSNFTLKIRSTKLEDSAMYFCASRELTGDRSPLHFGNGTRLTVT.

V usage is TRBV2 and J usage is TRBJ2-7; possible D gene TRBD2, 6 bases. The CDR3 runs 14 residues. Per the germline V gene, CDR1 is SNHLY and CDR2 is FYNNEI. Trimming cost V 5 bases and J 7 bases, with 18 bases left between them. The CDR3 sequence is CASSTGTGVREQYF. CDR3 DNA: TGTGCCAGCAGTACCGGGACTGGGGTAAGGGAGCAGTACTTC.